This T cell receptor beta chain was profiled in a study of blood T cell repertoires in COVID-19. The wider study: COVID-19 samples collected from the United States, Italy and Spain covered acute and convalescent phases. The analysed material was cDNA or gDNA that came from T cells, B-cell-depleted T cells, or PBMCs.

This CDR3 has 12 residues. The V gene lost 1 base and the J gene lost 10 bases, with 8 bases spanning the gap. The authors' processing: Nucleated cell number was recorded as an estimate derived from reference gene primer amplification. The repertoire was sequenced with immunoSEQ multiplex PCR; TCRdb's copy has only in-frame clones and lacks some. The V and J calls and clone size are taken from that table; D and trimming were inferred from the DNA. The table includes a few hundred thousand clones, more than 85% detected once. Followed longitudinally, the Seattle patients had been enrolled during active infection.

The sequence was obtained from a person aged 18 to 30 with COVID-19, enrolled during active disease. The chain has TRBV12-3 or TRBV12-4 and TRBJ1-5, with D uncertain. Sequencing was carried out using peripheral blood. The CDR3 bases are TGTGCCAGCAGTTTAGGAGAAAGCCCCCAGCATTTT. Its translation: CASSLGESPQHF.